This T cell receptor (beta chain) is drawn from a study of radiotherapy plus CTLA-4 blockade in lung cancer. For the study at large: For 18% of patients, objective responses occurred, and just over 30% had disease control. Study findings and constraints: Early blood T cell clone dynamics, with interferon-beta, were reported to best predict response. Researchers report tumor-derived TCR clones expanding in blood after radiotherapy plus ipilimumab.

As to this clone: The antigen remains undetermined.

TCRdb keeps only in-frame clones here, not all; method: immunoSEQ multiplex PCR. The sample contains roughly 110,000 clones, roughly 77% of which appear only once. Enrolled patients, whose metastatic non-small-cell lung cancer was chemo-refractory, received focal radiation plus CTLA-4 blockade with ipilimumab. V lost 7 bases and J 2 bases, leaving 15 bases between the germline ends. This CDR3 is built from 14 residues. CDR1 is MNHNS and CDR2 is SASEGT in the germline V gene. The material was peripheral blood, obtained from a patient treated with radiotherapy plus ipilimumab. The chain is built from TRBV6-1 and TRBJ2-7, with D possibly being TRBD1 or TRBD2 (5 bases each). This TCR was sampled from a human donor with non-small cell lung cancer that progressed on radiotherapy plus ipilimumab. Some clones in this sample may be carry-over from other donors' samples. CDR3 amino acids: CASIMPREPYEQYF. The CDR3 region has the DNA TGTGCCAGCATTATGCCCAGGGAGCCCTACGAGCAGTACTTC.